Here is one TCR beta chain with its context. This entry comes from a study of blood T cell repertoires in COVID-19. Whole-study context: PBMCs, B-cell-depleted T cells, or T cells provided the cDNA or gDNA that made up the material.

J lost 8 bases, V lost 2 bases, and 6 bases had no gene match. CDR1 is MDHEN and CDR2 is SYDVKM in the germline V gene. This CDR3 comprises 15 residues. Here immunoSEQ multiplex PCR was the method, and the copy in TCRdb shows in-frame clones only, minus some. The sample gives around 73,000 clones, over 75% of which show up once; roughly 4.5% is in the top ten. The sequenced sample consisted of peripheral blood. This sequence originates from a woman aged 55-69 years with acute or convalescent COVID-19. The chain uses TRBV28 and TRBJ2-1; 10 bases fit TRBD2. CDR3 loop: CASSLVLAGMDEQFF. The CDR3 DNA reads TGTGCCAGCAGTTTAGTACTAGCGGGAATGGATGAGCAGTTCTTC.